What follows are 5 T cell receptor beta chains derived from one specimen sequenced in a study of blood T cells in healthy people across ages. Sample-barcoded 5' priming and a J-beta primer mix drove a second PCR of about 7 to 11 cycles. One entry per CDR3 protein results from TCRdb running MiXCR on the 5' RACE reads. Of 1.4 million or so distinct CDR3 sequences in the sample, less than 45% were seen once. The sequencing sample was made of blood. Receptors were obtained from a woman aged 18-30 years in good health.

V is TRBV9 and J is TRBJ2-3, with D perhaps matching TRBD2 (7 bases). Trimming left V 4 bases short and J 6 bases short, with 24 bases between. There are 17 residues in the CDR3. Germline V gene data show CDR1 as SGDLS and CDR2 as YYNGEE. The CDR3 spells CASSPFPGGQWTDTQYF. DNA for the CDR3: TGTGCCAGCAGCCCTTTCCCCGGGGGGCAATGGACGGATACGCAGTATTTT.

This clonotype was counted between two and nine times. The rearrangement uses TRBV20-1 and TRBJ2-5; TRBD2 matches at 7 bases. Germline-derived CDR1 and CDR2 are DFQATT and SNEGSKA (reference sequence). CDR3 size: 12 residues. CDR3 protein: CSSLATPGTQYF. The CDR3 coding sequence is TGCAGCTCACTAGCGACACCGGGGACCCAGTACTTC.

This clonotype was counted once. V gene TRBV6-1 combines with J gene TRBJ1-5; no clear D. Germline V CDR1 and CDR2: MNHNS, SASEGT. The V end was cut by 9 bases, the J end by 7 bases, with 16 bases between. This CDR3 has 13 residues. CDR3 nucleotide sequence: TGTGCCAGTAGCGTGACCCCGGGCCAGCCCCAGCATTTT. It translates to CASSVTPGQPQHF.

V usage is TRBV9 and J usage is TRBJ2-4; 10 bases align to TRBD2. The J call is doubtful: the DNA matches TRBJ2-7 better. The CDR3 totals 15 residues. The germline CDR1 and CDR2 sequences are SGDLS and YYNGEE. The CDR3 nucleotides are TGTGCCAGCAGCCCCGCTAGCGGGAGTTTCTACGAGCAGTACTTC. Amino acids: CASSPASGSFYEQYF.

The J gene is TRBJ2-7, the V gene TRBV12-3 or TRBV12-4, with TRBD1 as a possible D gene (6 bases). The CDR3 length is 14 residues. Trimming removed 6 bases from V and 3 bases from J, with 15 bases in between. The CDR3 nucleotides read TGTGCCAGCAGACCCTCAGGGGCGAACTACGAGCAGTACTTC. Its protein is CASRPSGANYEQYF.